This passage covers 16 T cell receptor beta chains from one sample sequenced in a study of shared clonotypes between healthy human individuals. This table comes from immunoSEQ multiplex PCR, and its TCRdb copy is limited to in-frame clones, with some not included. Here the sample spans about 1.1 million clones, about 80% being singletons. Sequencing was performed on memory CD4+ T cells from PBMCs. Subset meaning: CD45RA-negative fraction. The receptors stem from a man aged 18 to 30 in good health. Some clones in this sample may be carry-over from other donors' samples.

This clone has a single count. The chain joins TRBV11-2 to TRBJ1-1; possibly TRBD1 for D (6 bases). Trimming took off 4 bases at V and 6 bases at J, with 18 bases between the two ends. CDR1 is SGHAT, CDR2 FQNNGV, per germline. CDR3 size: 15 residues. This CDR3 is CASSSYGTIQAEAFF. The DNA for the CDR3 is TGTGCCAGCAGCTCCTACGGGACAATACAAGCTGAAGCTTTCTTT.

This sequence joins TRBV6-1 and TRBJ2-5; possible D gene TRBD1, 5 bases. V was pared by 8 bases and J by 3 bases, with 16 bases between. This CDR3 is built from 14 residues. Germline V CDR1 and CDR2: MNHNS, SASEGT. CDR3 protein: CASGLGAGEETQYF. The CDR3 region has the DNA TGTGCCAGCGGTTTAGGGGCCGGCGAAGAGACCCAGTACTTC.

The rearrangement uses TRBV5-1 and TRBJ2-3; 7 bases map to TRBD1. V gave up 4 bases and J gave up 3 bases; unmatched junction bases: 2. The CDR3 is 13 amino acids. Germline V CDR1 and CDR2: SGHRS, YFSETQ. In DNA, the CDR3 is TGCGCCAGCAGCACGACAGGGACAGATACGCAGTATTTT. It codes for CASSTTGTDTQYF.

This chain uses TRBV7-3 with TRBJ1-2, with 9 bases matching TRBD1. Germline CDR1 reads SGHTA; CDR2 reads FQGTGA. The J segment lost 7 bases and the V segment lost 3 bases, leaving 6 bases of the junction unmatched. This CDR3 is built from 14 residues. The CDR3 coding sequence is TGTGCCAGCAGCTTCGGACAGGGGAAGGGTGGCTACACCTTC. It specifies CASSFGQGKGGYTF.

The V and J genes are TRBV2 and TRBJ1-5; the D gene is possibly TRBD1 (6 bases). Germline V gene lookup returns CDR1 SNHLY and CDR2 FYNNEI. CDR3 size: 15 residues. The V end was cut by 5 bases, the J end by 3 bases, with 14 bases between. CDR3 region: CASSRYRDTNQPQHF. The CDR3 DNA follows: TGTGCCAGCAGTCGATACCGGGACACCAATCAGCCCCAGCATTTT.

The rearrangement joins TRBV6-5 to TRBJ2-1, with 7 nucleotides matching TRBD1. Per germline, CDR1 MNHEY and CDR2 SVGAGI. The CDR3 runs 16 residues. V dropped 1 base and J dropped 0; count of bases not matched to a gene: 3. Here the CDR3 DNA reads TGTGCCAGCAGTTACTTGACAGGGAGCTCCTACAATGAGCAGTTCTTC. Translating gives CASSYLTGSSYNEQFF.

The rearrangement uses TRBV4-1 and TRBJ2-5; no reliable D call. V was pared by 0 bases and J by 1 base, with 6 bases between. Per the germline V gene, CDR1 is MGHRA and CDR2 is YSYEKL. This CDR3 region has 14 residues. CDR3 bases: TGCGCCAGCAGCCAAGATCCAGTCCAAGAGACCCAGTACTTC. Amino acids: CASSQDPVQETQYF.

This clone was observed a single time. The chain joins TRBV4-2 to TRBJ1-1, with 7 bases lining up with TRBD1. Germline-derived CDR1 and CDR2 are LGHNA and YNFKEQ. The V gene end was trimmed by 4 bases and the J gene end by 4 bases; junction bases not matched to a gene: 9. The CDR3 covers 15 residues. The CDR3 loop is CASSRDLQGRTEAFF. For the CDR3, the DNA is TGTGCCAGCAGCCGCGACCTACAGGGGCGCACTGAAGCTTTCTTT.

This chain links TRBV5-1 with TRBJ2-3, with no clear D. This CDR3 has 16 residues. V dropped 4 bases and J dropped 2 bases, with 17 bases sitting between them. From germline, CDR1 is SGHRS and CDR2 YFSETQ. This CDR3 reads CASSQNAAQATDTQYF. CDR3 nucleotide sequence: TGCGCCAGCAGCCAGAATGCCGCTCAGGCCACAGATACGCAGTATTTT. Together with reference TRBV5-1 and TRBJ2-3, the CDR3 gives the full variable domain: KAGVTQTPRYLIKTRGQQVTLSCSPISGHRSVSWYQQTPGQGLQFLFEYFSETQRNKGNFPGRFSGRQFSNSRSEMNVSTLELGDSALYLCASSQNAAQATDTQYFGPGTRLTVL.

The J gene is TRBJ1-4, the V gene TRBV20-1, with D uncertain. This CDR3 is 11 amino acids long. V was clipped by 5 bases and J by 8 bases, with 9 bases between them. Germline-derived CDR1 and CDR2 are DFQATT and SNEGSKA (reference sequence). CDR3 coding DNA: TGCAGTGCTGACTACGGAGAAAAACTGTTTTTT. It codes for CSADYGEKLFF.

J is TRBJ2-2 and V is TRBV6-1; maybe TRBD2 (5 bases). Germline CDR1 reads MNHNS; CDR2 reads SASEGT. This CDR3 has 15 amino acids. V shed 7 bases and J shed 0 bases, with 12 bases lying between them. In DNA, the CDR3 is TGTGCCAGCAAGAGGGATGCCCCGAACACCGGGGAGCTGTTTTTT. Translated: CASKRDAPNTGELFF.

The rearrangement links TRBV5-4 to TRBJ1-1; 12 bases agree with TRBD1. This CDR3 contains 17 residues. Germline trimming cut 3 bases from V and 6 bases from J; bases unmatched to any gene: 12. CDR1 and CDR2 (germline): SGHNT, YYREEE (reference sequence). The CDR3 nucleotides are TGTGCCAGCAGCTCAGGGGACAGGGGGCTCAATTTACCTGAAGCTTTCTTT. Translating it yields CASSSGDRGLNLPEAFF.

The chain joins TRBV4-2 to TRBJ2-2, with 8 positions matching TRBD1. Germline values: CDR1 LGHNA, CDR2 YNFKEQ. The CDR3 runs to 16 residues. With V trimmed by 4 bases and J by 7 bases, 11 bases remained unmatched. CDR3 in DNA: TGTGCCAGCAGCCCCGACAGGGGCTTTTATGGCGGGGAGCTGTTTTTT. Its protein product is CASSPDRGFYGGELFF.

The chain carries TRBV30 and TRBJ1-4, with 11 nucleotides matching TRBD1. The CDR3 runs 14 residues. Germline V CDR1 and CDR2: GTSNPN, SVGIG (reference sequence). V dropped 4 bases and J dropped 5; count of bases not matched to a gene: 3. The CDR3 here is CAWNGQGANEKLFF. The CDR3 region has the DNA TGTGCCTGGAACGGACAGGGGGCGAATGAAAAACTGTTTTTT. Together with reference TRBV30 and TRBJ1-4, the CDR3 gives the full variable domain: SQTIHQWPATLVQPVGSPLSLECTVEGTSNPNLYWYRQAAGRGLQLLFYSVGIGQISSEVPQNLSASRPQDRQFILSSKKLLLSDSGFYLCAWNGQGANEKLFFGSGTQLSVL.

V gene TRBV9 combines with J gene TRBJ2-3, with D uncertain. The CDR3 totals 14 residues. Germline lookup yields CDR1 SGDLS and CDR2 YYNGEE. V shed 4 bases and J shed 5 bases, with 14 bases lying between them. The CDR3 sequence: CASSTTGQQDTQYF. In DNA, the CDR3 is TGTGCCAGCAGCACGACCGGGCAGCAAGATACGCAGTATTTT.

The chain employs TRBV7-8 and TRBJ2-3; D unresolved. CDR1 and CDR2 (germline): SGHVS, FQNEAQ. With 2 bases removed from V and 5 bases from J, the gap between germline ends came to 11 bases. The CDR3 is made up of 14 amino acids. Written as DNA, the CDR3 is TGTGCCAGCAGCTTAAAATACGATAAAGATACGCAGTATTTT. Translated: CASSLKYDKDTQYF.